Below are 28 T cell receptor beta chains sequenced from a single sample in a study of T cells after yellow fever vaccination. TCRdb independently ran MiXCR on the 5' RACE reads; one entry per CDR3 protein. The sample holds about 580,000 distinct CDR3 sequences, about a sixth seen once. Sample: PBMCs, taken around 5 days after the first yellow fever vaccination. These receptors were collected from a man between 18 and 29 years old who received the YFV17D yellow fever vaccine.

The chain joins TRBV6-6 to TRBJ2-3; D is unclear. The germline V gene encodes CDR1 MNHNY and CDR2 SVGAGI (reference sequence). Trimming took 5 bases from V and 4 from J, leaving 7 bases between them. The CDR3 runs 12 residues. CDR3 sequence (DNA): TGTGCCAGCAGTCCCCTGTCAGATACGCAGTATTTT. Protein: CASSPLSDTQYF.

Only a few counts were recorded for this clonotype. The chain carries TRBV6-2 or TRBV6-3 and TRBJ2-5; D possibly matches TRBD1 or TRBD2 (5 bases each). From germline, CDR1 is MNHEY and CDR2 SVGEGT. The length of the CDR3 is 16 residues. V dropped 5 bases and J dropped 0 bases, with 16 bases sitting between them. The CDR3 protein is CASSTPGGRNQETQYF. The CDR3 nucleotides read TGTGCCAGCAGTACCCCTGGGGGACGGAACCAAGAGACCCAGTACTTC.

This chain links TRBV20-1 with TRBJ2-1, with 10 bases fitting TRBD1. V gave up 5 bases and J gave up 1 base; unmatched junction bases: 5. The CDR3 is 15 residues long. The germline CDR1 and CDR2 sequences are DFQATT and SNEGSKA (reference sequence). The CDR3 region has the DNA TGCAGTGCTGCCCGACAGGGGGCGTCCTACAATGAGCAGTTCTTC. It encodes CSAARQGASYNEQFF.

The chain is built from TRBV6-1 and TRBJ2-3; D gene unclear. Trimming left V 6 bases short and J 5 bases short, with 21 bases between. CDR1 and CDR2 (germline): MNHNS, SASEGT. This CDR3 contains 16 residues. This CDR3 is CASSPRVGFVGDTQYF. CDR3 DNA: TGTGCCAGCAGCCCTCGGGTCGGTTTTGTGGGAGATACGCAGTATTTT.

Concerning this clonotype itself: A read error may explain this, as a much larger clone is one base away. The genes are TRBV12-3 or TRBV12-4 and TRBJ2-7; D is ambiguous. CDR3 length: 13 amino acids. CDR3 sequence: CASSHPYRYVQYF. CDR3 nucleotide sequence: TGTGCCAGCAGCCACCCCTATCGCTACGTGCAGTACTTC.

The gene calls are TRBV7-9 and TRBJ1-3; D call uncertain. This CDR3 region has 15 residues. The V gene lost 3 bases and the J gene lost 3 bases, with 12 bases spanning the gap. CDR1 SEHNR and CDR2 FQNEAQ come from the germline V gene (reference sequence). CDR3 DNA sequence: TGTGCCAGCAGCTTGACGCGGGTGGGTGGAAACACCATATATTTT. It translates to CASSLTRVGGNTIYF. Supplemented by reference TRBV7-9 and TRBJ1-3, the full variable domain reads DTGVSQNPRHKITKRGQNVTFRCDPISEHNRLYWYRQTLGQGPEFLTYFQNEAQLEKSRLLSDRFSAERPKGSFSTLEIQRTEQGDSAMYLCASSLTRVGGNTIYFGEGSWLTVV.

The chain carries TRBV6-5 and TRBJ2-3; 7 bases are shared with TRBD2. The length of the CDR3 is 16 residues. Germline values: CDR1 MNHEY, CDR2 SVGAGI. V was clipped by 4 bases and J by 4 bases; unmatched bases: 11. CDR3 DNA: TGTGCCAGCAGTTCACTCCGACTAGCTCCGGCAGATACGCAGTATTTT. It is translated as CASSSLRLAPADTQYF.

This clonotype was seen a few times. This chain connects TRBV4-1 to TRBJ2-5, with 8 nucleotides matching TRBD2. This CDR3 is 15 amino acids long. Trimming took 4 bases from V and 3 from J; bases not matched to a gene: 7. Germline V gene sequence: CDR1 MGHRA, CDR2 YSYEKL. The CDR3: CASSPISGGEETQYF. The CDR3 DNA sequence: TGCGCCAGCAGCCCTATCAGCGGGGGAGAAGAGACCCAGTACTTC.

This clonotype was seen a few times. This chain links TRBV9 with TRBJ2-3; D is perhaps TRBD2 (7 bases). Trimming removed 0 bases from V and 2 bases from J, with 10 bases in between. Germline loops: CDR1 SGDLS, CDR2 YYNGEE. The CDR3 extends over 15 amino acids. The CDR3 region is CASSVEAGATDTQYF. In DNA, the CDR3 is TGTGCCAGCAGCGTAGAGGCGGGGGCCACAGATACGCAGTATTTT.

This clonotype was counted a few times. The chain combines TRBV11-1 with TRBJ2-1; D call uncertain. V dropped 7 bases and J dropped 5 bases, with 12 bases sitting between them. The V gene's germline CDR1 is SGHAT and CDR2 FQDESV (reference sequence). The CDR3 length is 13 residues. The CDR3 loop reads CASTSLRDNEQFF. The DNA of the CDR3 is TGTGCCAGCACCTCTCTAAGAGACAATGAGCAGTTCTTC.

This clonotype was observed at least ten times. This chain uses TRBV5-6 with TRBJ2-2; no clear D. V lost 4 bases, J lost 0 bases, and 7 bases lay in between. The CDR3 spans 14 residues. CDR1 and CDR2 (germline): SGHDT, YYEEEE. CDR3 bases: TGTGCCAGCAGCGTGAGACCGAACACCGGGGAGCTGTTTTTT. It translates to CASSVRPNTGELFF.

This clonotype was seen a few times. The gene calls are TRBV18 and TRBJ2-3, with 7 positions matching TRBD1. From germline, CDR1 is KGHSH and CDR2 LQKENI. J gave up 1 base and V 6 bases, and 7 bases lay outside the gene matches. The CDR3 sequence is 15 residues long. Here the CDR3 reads CASSFGQEGTDTQYF. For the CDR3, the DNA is TGTGCCAGCTCCTTCGGACAGGAGGGCACAGATACGCAGTATTTT.

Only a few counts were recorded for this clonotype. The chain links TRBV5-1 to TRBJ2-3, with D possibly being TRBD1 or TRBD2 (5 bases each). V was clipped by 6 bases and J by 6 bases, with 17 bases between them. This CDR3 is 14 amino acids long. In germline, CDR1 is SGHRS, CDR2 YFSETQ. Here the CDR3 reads CASTLGDLGDTQYF. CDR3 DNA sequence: TGCGCCAGCACACTAGGGGACCTGGGTGATACGCAGTATTTT. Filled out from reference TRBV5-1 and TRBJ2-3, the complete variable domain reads KAGVTQTPRYLIKTRGQQVTLSCSPISGHRSVSWYQQTPGQGLQFLFEYFSETQRNKGNFPGRFSGRQFSNSRSEMNVSTLELGDSALYLCASTLGDLGDTQYFGPGTRLTVL.

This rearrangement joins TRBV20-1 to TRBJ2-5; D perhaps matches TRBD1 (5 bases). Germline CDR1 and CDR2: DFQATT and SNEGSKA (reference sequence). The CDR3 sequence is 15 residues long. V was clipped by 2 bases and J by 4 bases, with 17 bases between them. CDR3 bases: TGCAGTGCTAGACCACAAAGGACACTATCAGAGACCCAGTACTTC. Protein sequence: CSARPQRTLSETQYF.

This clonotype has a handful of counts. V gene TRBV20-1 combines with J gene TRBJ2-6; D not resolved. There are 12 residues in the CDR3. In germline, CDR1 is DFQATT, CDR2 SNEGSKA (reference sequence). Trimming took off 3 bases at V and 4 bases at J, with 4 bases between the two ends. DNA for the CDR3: TGCAGTGCTAGTGTAGGGGCCAACGTCCTGACTTTC. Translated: CSASVGANVLTF.

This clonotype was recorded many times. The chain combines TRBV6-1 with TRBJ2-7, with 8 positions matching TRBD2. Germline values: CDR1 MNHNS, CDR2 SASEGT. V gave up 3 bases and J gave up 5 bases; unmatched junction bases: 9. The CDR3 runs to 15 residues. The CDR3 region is CASSDTGLGSHEQYF. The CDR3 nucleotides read TGTGCCAGCAGTGATACGGGACTAGGGTCTCACGAGCAGTACTTC.

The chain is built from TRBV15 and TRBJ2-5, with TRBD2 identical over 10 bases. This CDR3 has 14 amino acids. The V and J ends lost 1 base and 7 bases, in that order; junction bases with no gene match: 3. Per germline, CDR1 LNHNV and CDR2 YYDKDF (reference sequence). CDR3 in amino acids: CATSRASGGVTQYF. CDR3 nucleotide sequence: TGTGCCACCAGCAGAGCGAGCGGGGGGGTGACCCAGTACTTC.

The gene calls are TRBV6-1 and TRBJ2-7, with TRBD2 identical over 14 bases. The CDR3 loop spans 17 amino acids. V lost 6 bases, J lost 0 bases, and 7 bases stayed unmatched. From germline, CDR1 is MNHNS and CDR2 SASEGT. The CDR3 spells CASRPGLAGGLSYEQYV. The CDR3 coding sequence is TGTGCCAGCAGACCAGGACTAGCGGGGGGACTCTCCTACGAGCAGTACGTC.

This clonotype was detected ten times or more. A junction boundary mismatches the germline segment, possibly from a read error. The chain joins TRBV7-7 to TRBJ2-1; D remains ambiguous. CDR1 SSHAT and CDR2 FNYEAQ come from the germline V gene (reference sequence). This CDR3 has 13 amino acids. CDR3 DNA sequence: TGTGCTAGCAGCCCCGAGAGAACAACTGAGCAGTTCTTC. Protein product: CASSPERTTEQFF. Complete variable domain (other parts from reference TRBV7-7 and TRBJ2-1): GAGVSQSPRYKVTKRGQDVTLRCDPISSHATLYWYQQALGQGPEFLTYFNYEAQPDKSGLPSDRFSAERPEGSISTLTIQRTEQRDSAMYRCASSPERTTEQFFGPGTRLTVL.

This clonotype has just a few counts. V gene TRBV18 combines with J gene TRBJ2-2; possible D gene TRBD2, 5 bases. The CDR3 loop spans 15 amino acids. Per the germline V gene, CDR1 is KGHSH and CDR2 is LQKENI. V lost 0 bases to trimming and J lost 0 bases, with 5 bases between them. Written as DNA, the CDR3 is TGTGCCAGCTCACCACCGGAGGCGAACACCGGGGAGCTGTTTTTT. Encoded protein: CASSPPEANTGELFF.

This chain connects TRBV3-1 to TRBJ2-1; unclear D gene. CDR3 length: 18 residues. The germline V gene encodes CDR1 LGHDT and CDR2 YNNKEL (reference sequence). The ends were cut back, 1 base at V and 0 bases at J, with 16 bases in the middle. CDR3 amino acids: CASSQAHSTTYSYNEQFF. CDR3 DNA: TGTGCCAGCAGCCAAGCTCATTCGACAACCTACTCCTACAATGAGCAGTTCTTC.

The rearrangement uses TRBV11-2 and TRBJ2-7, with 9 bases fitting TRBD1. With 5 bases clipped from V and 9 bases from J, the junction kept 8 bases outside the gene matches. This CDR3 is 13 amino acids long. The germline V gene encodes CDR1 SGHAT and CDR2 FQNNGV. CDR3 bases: TGTGCCAGCAGCATGGGACAGGGAGAAGGGCAGTACGTC. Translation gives CASSMGQGEGQYV.

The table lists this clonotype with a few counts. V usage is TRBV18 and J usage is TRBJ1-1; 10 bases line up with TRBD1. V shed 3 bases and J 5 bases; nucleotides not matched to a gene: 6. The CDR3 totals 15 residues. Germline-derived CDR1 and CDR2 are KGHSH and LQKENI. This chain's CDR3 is CASSPPGQGWTEAFF. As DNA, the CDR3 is TGTGCCAGCTCACCCCCGGGACAGGGGTGGACTGAAGCTTTCTTT. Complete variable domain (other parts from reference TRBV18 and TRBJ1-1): NAGVMQNPRHLVRRRGQEARLRCSPMKGHSHVYWYRQLPEEGLKFMVYLQKENIIDESGMPKERFSAEFPKEGPSILRIQQVVRGDSAAYFCASSPPGQGWTEAFFGQGTRLTVV.

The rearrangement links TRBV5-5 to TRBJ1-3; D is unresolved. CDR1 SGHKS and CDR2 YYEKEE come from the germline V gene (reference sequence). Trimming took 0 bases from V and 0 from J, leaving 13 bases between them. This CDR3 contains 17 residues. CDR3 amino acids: CASSLVPEPSSGNTIYF. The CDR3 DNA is TGTGCCAGCAGCTTGGTGCCAGAACCCAGCTCTGGAAACACCATATATTTT.

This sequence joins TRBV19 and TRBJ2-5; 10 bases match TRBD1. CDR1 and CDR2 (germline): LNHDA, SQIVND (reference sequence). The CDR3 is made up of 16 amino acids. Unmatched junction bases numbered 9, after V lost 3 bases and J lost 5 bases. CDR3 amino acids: CASSIQGQGIKETQYF. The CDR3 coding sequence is TGTGCCAGTAGTATCCAGGGACAGGGGATAAAGGAGACCCAGTACTTC.

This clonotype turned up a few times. The DNA of the CDR3 is TGTGCCAGCTCACCATCGGGGGCGCGGGGCGAGCAGTACGTC. Translated: CASSPSGARGEQYV. The chain joins TRBV18 to TRBJ2-7; D may be TRBD1 or TRBD2 (6 bases each). Germline CDR1 reads KGHSH; CDR2 reads LQKENI. The CDR3 runs 14 residues. Trimming took 2 bases from V and 6 from J, leaving 14 bases between them.

This chain's CDR3 is CASSPETGWGIQYF. CDR3 in DNA: TGTGCCAGCAGCCCAGAGACAGGCTGGGGCATTCAGTACTTC. This chain joins TRBV5-6 and TRBJ2-4, with D maybe TRBD1 (6 bases). Looked up from germline, CDR1 is SGHDT and CDR2 is YYEEEE. The CDR3 contains 14 residues. The ends were cut back, 4 bases at V and 9 bases at J, with 17 bases in the middle.

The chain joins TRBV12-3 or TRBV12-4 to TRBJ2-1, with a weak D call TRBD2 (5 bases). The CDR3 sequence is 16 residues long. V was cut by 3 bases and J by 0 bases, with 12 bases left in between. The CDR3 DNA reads TGTGCCAGCAGTTTTGATTTCGGAGGCTCCTACAATGAGCAGTTCTTC. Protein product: CASSFDFGGSYNEQFF.